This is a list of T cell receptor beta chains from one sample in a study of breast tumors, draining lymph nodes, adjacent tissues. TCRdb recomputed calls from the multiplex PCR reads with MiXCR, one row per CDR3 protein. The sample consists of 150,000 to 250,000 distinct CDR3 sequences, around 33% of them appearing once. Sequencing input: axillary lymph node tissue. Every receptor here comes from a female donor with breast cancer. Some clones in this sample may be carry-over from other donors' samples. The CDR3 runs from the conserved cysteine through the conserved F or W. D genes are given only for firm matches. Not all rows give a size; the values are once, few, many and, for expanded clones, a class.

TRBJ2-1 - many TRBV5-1 CASETRTPKNEQFF TGCGCCAGCGAGACTAGGACGCCGAAAAATGAGCAGTTCTTC
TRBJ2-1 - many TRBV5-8 CASSLEGLGDPNSNEQFF TGTGCCAGCAGCTTGGAGGGTCTGGGGGACCCTAACAGCAATGAGCAGTTCTTC
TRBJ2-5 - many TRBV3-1 CASSHKTQYF TGTGCCAGCAGCCACAAGACCCAGTACTTC
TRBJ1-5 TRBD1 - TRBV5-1 CASNTGGAGGQPQHF TGCGCCAGCAACACAGGGGGGGCAGGAGGTCAGCCCCAGCATTTT
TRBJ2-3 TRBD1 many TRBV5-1 CASSPDRSTDTQYF TGCGCCAGCAGCCCGGACAGGAGCACAGATACGCAGTATTTT
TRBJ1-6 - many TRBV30 CAWSLGTIGSPLHF TGTGCCTGGAGTCTCGGGACAATCGGGTCACCCCTCCACTTT
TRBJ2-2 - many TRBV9 CASSVVQANTGELFF TGTGCCAGCAGCGTAGTTCAAGCGAACACCGGGGAGCTGTTTTTT
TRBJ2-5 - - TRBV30 CAWSAGGTQYF TGTGCCTGGAGTGCGGGCGGGACCCAGTACTTC
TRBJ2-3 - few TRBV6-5 CASSPKTSGFGQDTQYF TGTGCCAGCAGCCCAAAAACCTCAGGGTTCGGCCAAGATACGCAGTATTTT
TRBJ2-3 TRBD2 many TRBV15 CATSKSWTSGRVDTQYF TGTGCCACCAGCAAGTCCTGGACTAGCGGGAGGGTAGATACGCAGTATTTT
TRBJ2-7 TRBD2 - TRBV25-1 CASSAGLAGGLYEQYF TGTGCCAGCAGTGCTGGATTAGCGGGAGGGCTCTACGAGCAGTACTTC
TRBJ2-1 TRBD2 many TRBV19 CASAKLAGAYNEQFF TGTGCCAGTGCAAAACTAGCGGGAGCCTACAATGAGCAGTTCTTC
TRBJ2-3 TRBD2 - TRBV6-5 CVSSLASGRPTQYF TGTGTCAGCAGTTTGGCTAGCGGGAGACCCACGCAGTATTTT
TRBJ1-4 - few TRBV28 CATEKGANEKLFF TGTGCCACCGAAAAGGGGGCTAATGAAAAACTGTTTTTT
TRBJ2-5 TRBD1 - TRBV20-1 CSARDRRGQAGTGAQYF TGCAGTGCTAGAGACCGCCGGGGACAGGCGGGGACCGGGGCCCAGTACTTC
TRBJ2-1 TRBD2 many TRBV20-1 CSATLAGGLNEQFF TGCAGTGCTACCCTAGCGGGAGGCCTCAATGAGCAGTTCTTC
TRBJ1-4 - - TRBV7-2 CASSFRRGTTNERLFF TGTGCCAGCAGCTTTCGTCGGGGGACAACTAATGAAAGACTGTTTTTC
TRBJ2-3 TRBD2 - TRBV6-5 CAGSLAGMSTDTQYF TGTGCCGGCAGTCTAGCGGGGATGAGCACAGATACGCAGTATTTT
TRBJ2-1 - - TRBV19 CASSIMGRVYNEQFF TGTGCCAGCAGTATAATGGGACGGGTGTACAATGAGCAGTTCTTC
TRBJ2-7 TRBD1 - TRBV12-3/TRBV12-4 CASRGQADSSYEQYF TGTGCCAGCAGAGGACAGGCGGATAGCTCCTACGAGCAGTACTTC
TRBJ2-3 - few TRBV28 CASSKARDTFTDTQYF TGTGCCAGCAGTAAAGCGCGGGACACTTTCACAGATACGCAGTATTTT
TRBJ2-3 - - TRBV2 CASRANPSTDTQYF TGTGCCAGCAGGGCGAACCCAAGCACAGATACGCAGTATTTT
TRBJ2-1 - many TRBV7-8 CASSLVVAAGGYNEQFF TGTGCCAGCAGCTTAGTGGTAGCGGCAGGGGGGTACAATGAGCAGTTCTTC